The next 30 T cell receptor beta chains were all read from a single sample in a study of shared clonotypes between healthy human individuals. The repertoire was sequenced with immunoSEQ multiplex PCR; TCRdb's copy has only in-frame clones and lacks some. Of over 850,000 clones in the sample, approximately 80% were seen once. Source material: memory CD4+ T cells from PBMCs. Described subset: CD45RA-negative fraction. The receptors were sampled from a man aged 18 to 29 in good health. Some clones in this sample may be carry-over from other donors' samples.

This clone showed up just once. The chain recombines TRBV7-9 with TRBJ2-1, with 7 bases identical to TRBD1. This CDR3 spans 13 amino acids. CDR1 and CDR2 (germline): SEHNR, FQNEAQ (reference sequence). V was pared by 3 bases and J by 9 bases, with 5 bases of the junction left unmatched. CDR3 bases: TGTGCCAGCAGCTTGCACCCAGGGGGTGAGCAGTTCTTC. Its translation: CASSLHPGGEQFF.

This clone was seen a few times. The V and J genes are TRBV27 and TRBJ2-5; no reliable D call. The CDR3 covers 13 residues. V was pared by 4 bases and J by 3 bases, with 9 bases between. From germline, CDR1 is MNHEY and CDR2 SMNVEV (reference sequence). The CDR3 DNA reads TGTGCCAGCAGTTCCCGGGCGAAAGAGACCCAGTACTTC. Translated: CASSSRAKETQYF.

This clone has only one observation. The V call is TRBV19, the J call TRBJ2-5; 8 nucleotides match TRBD1. The V gene end was trimmed by 3 bases and the J gene end by 5 bases; junction bases not matched to a gene: 8. The CDR3 consists of 15 residues. Germline CDR1 LNHDA, CDR2 SQIVND (reference sequence). The CDR3 nucleotides read TGTGCCAGTAGTATGGGACAGGTCGGGGGCGAGACCCAGTACTTC. This codes for CASSMGQVGGETQYF.

The table lists this clone with a count of one. The chain uses TRBV19 and TRBJ1-5; no clear D gene. With 3 bases removed from V and 2 bases from J, the gap between germline ends came to 20 bases. Per the germline V gene, CDR1 is LNHDA and CDR2 is SQIVND (reference sequence). This CDR3 is 18 amino acids long. CDR3 nucleotide sequence: TGTGCCAGTAGTATGGAAGGTGGTGGTAACTCGGGCAATCAGCCCCAGCATTTT. Amino acids: CASSMEGGGNSGNQPQHF. Full variable domain (remainder filled in from reference TRBV19 and TRBJ1-5): DGGITQSPKYLFRKEGQNVTLSCEQNLNHDAMYWYRQDPGQGLRLIYYSQIVNDFQKGDIAEGYSVSREKKESFPLTVTSAQKNPTAFYLCASSMEGGGNSGNQPQHFGDGTRLSIL.

The chain is built from TRBV2 and TRBJ1-2; 11 bases match TRBD1. The CDR3 loop spans 15 amino acids. V was pared by 4 bases and J by 4 bases, with 5 bases of the junction left unmatched. CDR1 is SNHLY and CDR2 is FYNNEI in the germline V gene. The DNA for the CDR3 is TGTGCCAGCAGTGGAGGACAGGGGGCGCGCTATGGCTACACCTTC. This codes for CASSGGQGARYGYTF.

The chain employs TRBV12-5 and TRBJ2-2; a possible D gene is TRBD1 (5 bases). Trimming removed 3 bases from V and 3 bases from J, with 11 bases in between. This CDR3 has 15 amino acids. Germline assignment: CDR1 LGHNT and CDR2 FRNRAP. CDR3: CASGFNLRDTGELFF. CDR3 bases: TGTGCTAGTGGTTTCAACCTCAGGGACACCGGGGAGCTGTTTTTT.

This clone appeared a single time. CDR3 loop: CASRRQGAWSGANVLTF. The CDR3 DNA reads as TGTGCCAGCAGAAGACAGGGGGCTTGGTCCGGGGCCAACGTCCTGACTTTC. This chain joins TRBV28 and TRBJ2-6, with 10 bases aligning to TRBD1. Losses at the gene ends were 6 bases for V and 4 bases for J; bases not matched to a gene: 9. Germline CDR1 and CDR2: MDHEN and SYDVKM. CDR3 length equals 17 residues.

The rearrangement links TRBV9 to TRBJ2-2; D unresolved. Germline V gives CDR1 SGDLS, CDR2 YYNGEE. The CDR3 is 15 residues long. The V end was cut by 0 bases, the J end by 4 bases, with 10 bases between. CDR3 amino acids: CASSVATRITGELFF. CDR3 in DNA: TGTGCCAGCAGCGTAGCTACGAGGATCACCGGGGAGCTGTTTTTT.

The chain combines TRBV28 with TRBJ2-1; no definite D call. V shed 8 bases and J shed 9 bases, with 11 bases lying between them. The CDR3 is 11 residues long. Per the germline V gene, CDR1 is MDHEN and CDR2 is SYDVKM. The CDR3 reads CASATRREQFF. The CDR3 bases are TGTGCCAGCGCAACTCGGCGTGAGCAGTTCTTC.

The chain has TRBV9 and TRBJ1-4; 8 nucleotides line up with TRBD1. This CDR3 comprises 16 residues. Germline lookup yields CDR1 SGDLS and CDR2 YYNGEE. The V and J ends lost 4 bases and 8 bases, in that order; junction bases with no gene match: 13. The CDR3 region is CASSTPPEQGGEKLFF. The CDR3 DNA is TGTGCCAGCAGCACACCCCCCGAACAGGGGGGAGAAAAACTGTTTTTT.

Here the CDR3 DNA reads TGTGCCACCAGTCCCGCCGGGGGGGGCTACACCTTC. It is translated as CATSPAGGGYTF. The rearrangement joins TRBV15 to TRBJ1-2, with D possibly being TRBD1 (5 bases). The germline V gene encodes CDR1 LNHNV and CDR2 YYDKDF (reference sequence). Trimming left V 6 bases short and J 8 bases short, with 13 bases between. The length of the CDR3 is 12 residues. Full variable domain (remainder filled in from reference TRBV15 and TRBJ1-2): DAMVIQNPRYQVTQFGKPVTLSCSQTLNHNVMYWYQQKSSQAPKLLFHYYDKDFNNEADTPDNFQSRRPNTSFCFLDIRSPGLGDTAMYLCATSPAGGGYTFGSGTRLTVV.

The V gene is TRBV29-1, the J gene TRBJ2-5; TRBD2 agrees at 7 bases. J lost 5 bases, V lost 5 bases, and 11 bases had no gene match. CDR1 SQVTM and CDR2 ANQGSEA come from the germline V gene. This CDR3 is 14 amino acids long. CDR3 region: CSVRNGGRIETQYF. In DNA, the CDR3 is TGCAGCGTTCGGAACGGCGGGAGAATTGAGACCCAGTACTTC.

The V call is TRBV7-2, the J call TRBJ2-5; 10 bases agree with TRBD2. The ends lost 5 bases at V and 5 bases at J; junction bases unmatched: 8. This CDR3 has 15 amino acids. Germline-derived CDR1 and CDR2 are SGHTA and FQGNSA. The CDR3 here is CASSPPSGGGETQYF. The DNA for the CDR3 is TGTGCCAGCAGCCCGCCTAGCGGGGGCGGGGAGACCCAGTACTTC.

The chain carries TRBV5-1 and TRBJ2-5, with a possible D match to TRBD2 (5 bases). V dropped 2 bases and J dropped 5 bases, with 13 bases sitting between them. CDR3 length: 14 amino acids. From germline, CDR1 is SGHRS and CDR2 YFSETQ. The CDR3 bases are TGCGCCAGCAGCTTTAAGGGAGTCGACGAGACCCAGTACTTC. This codes for CASSFKGVDETQYF.

Of note for this clone: Other DNA sequences in this specimen translate into the identical CDR3. This CDR3 is CASSSADGYGYTF. The DNA of the CDR3 is TGTGCCAGCAGTTCCGCGGACGGCTATGGCTACACCTTC. J is TRBJ1-2 and V is TRBV28, with no clear D. V lost 4 bases, J lost 4 bases, and 10 bases lay in between. CDR1 MDHEN and CDR2 SYDVKM come from the germline V gene. The CDR3 totals 13 residues.

This clone has just one count. This rearrangement joins TRBV5-1 to TRBJ2-3, with D unresolved. This CDR3 region has 14 residues. From germline, CDR1 is SGHRS and CDR2 YFSETQ. V shed 2 bases and J shed 2 bases, with 9 bases lying between them. Here the CDR3 reads CASSFGYPTDTQYF. The CDR3 DNA is TGCGCCAGCAGCTTCGGGTACCCCACAGATACGCAGTATTTT. The complete variable domain, with remaining parts taken from reference TRBV5-1 and TRBJ2-3, reads KAGVTQTPRYLIKTRGQQVTLSCSPISGHRSVSWYQQTPGQGLQFLFEYFSETQRNKGNFPGRFSGRQFSNSRSEMNVSTLELGDSALYLCASSFGYPTDTQYFGPGTRLTVL.

The chain is built from TRBV6-1 and TRBJ2-7; no clear D gene. Trimming took 2 bases from V and 1 from J, leaving 6 bases between them. This CDR3 has 13 amino acids. From germline, CDR1 is MNHNS and CDR2 SASEGT. CDR3 protein: CASSEIRSYEQYF. The CDR3 DNA sequence: TGTGCCAGCAGTGAAATAAGGTCCTACGAGCAGTACTTC.

The rearrangement uses TRBV28 and TRBJ1-3; no firm D call. Trimming removed 4 bases at V and 6 bases at J, with 19 bases between. The CDR3 has 16 amino acids. From germline, CDR1 is MDHEN and CDR2 SYDVKM. The CDR3 nucleotides read TGTGCCAGCAGTTCCCCCGGCACAGAAAGAAAAAACACCATATATTTT. Translation: CASSSPGTERKNTIYF.

This chain uses TRBV30 with TRBJ2-3; no clear D gene. V lost 2 bases to trimming and J lost 8 bases, with 11 bases between them. The germline V gene has CDR1 GTSNPN and CDR2 SVGIG (reference sequence). This CDR3 region has 12 residues. The CDR3 loop reads CAWSPGRGTQYF. The DNA for the CDR3 is TGTGCCTGGAGTCCGGGCCGCGGTACGCAGTATTTT. Full variable domain (outside the CDR3, taken from reference TRBV30 and TRBJ2-3): SQTIHQWPATLVQPVGSPLSLECTVEGTSNPNLYWYRQAAGRGLQLLFYSVGIGQISSEVPQNLSASRPQDRQFILSSKKLLLSDSGFYLCAWSPGRGTQYFGPGTRLTVL.

This chain connects TRBV10-3 to TRBJ2-5; D is possibly TRBD1 (6 bases). The germline V gene has CDR1 ENHRY and CDR2 SYGVKD. The CDR3 runs to 15 residues. The V end was cut by 6 bases, the J end by 0 bases, with 14 bases between. Here the CDR3 reads CAISKDRSHQETQYF. The CDR3 region has the DNA TGTGCCATCAGCAAGGACAGATCACACCAAGAGACCCAGTACTTC.

This rearrangement joins TRBV6-5 to TRBJ2-2; no definite D call. The germline CDR1 and CDR2 sequences are MNHEY and SVGAGI. The CDR3 is 12 residues long. The germline V and J ends were trimmed by 0 bases and 7 bases, with 3 bases remaining between them. CDR3 DNA: TGTGCCAGCAGTTACTCGGTCGGGGAGCTGTTTTTT. This sequence encodes CASSYSVGELFF.

The rearrangement links TRBV27 to TRBJ2-1; D remains unclear. V shed 6 bases and J shed 2 bases, with 17 bases lying between them. Germline lookup yields CDR1 MNHEY and CDR2 SMNVEV (reference sequence). The CDR3 is 16 residues long. For the CDR3, the DNA is TGTGCCAGCAGGTCGGTAGCCCGCCATCCCTACAATGAGCAGTTCTTC. This gives the protein CASRSVARHPYNEQFF.

The J gene is TRBJ1-5, the V gene TRBV19; possible D gene TRBD1, 5 bases. CDR1 is LNHDA, CDR2 SQIVND, per germline (reference sequence). The CDR3 sequence is 13 residues long. V was cut by 10 bases and J by 3 bases, with 13 bases left in between. The CDR3: CATSWGVNQPQHF. The CDR3 DNA is TGTGCCACCTCATGGGGGGTCAATCAGCCCCAGCATTTT.

The chain joins TRBV18 to TRBJ1-2; D perhaps matches TRBD1 (6 bases). Trimming removed 1 base at V and 4 bases at J, with 13 bases between. The CDR3 is 15 amino acids. Germline V CDR1 and CDR2: KGHSH, LQKENI. In DNA, the CDR3 is TGTGCCAGCTCACCACTCGACGGGGGCAGCTATGGCTACACCTTC. It encodes CASSPLDGGSYGYTF. Based on the CDR3 plus reference TRBV18 and TRBJ1-2, the full variable domain is NAGVMQNPRHLVRRRGQEARLRCSPMKGHSHVYWYRQLPEEGLKFMVYLQKENIIDESGMPKERFSAEFPKEGPSILRIQQVVRGDSAAYFCASSPLDGGSYGYTFGSGTRLTVV.

This chain joins TRBV12-2 and TRBJ2-3; the table's D call of TRBD2 was not tested on the DNA. TRBV12-2 is deemed a pseudogene. There are 19 residues in the CDR3. The DNA of the CDR3 is TGTGCAAGTCGCTTAGTTAGTGAGGCTAGCGGGAAACACACAGATACGCAGTATTTT. Translating it yields CASRLVSEASGKHTDTQYF.

The V and J genes are TRBV29-1 and TRBJ2-5; D possibly uses TRBD1 or TRBD2 (5 bases each). The V end lost 7 bases, the J end lost 0 bases, and 6 bases lay between the germline ends. Germline V lookup: CDR1 SQVTM, CDR2 ANQGSEA. The CDR3 is 11 residues long. This chain's CDR3 is CSAGHQETQYF. The CDR3 bases are TGCAGCGCGGGACACCAAGAGACCCAGTACTTC.

The CDR3 region has the DNA TGTGCCAGCAGTCGGCAGGGGGCGCGTGAGACCCAGTACTTC. Translation gives CASSRQGARETQYF. The chain carries TRBV9 and TRBJ2-5; 8 bases map to TRBD1. Germline V CDR1 and CDR2: SGDLS, YYNGEE. V dropped 5 bases and J dropped 5; count of bases not matched to a gene: 8. The CDR3 runs 14 residues. Looking up the rest from reference TRBV9 and TRBJ2-5 gives the full variable domain: DSGVTQTPKHLITATGQRVTLRCSPRSGDLSVYWYQQSLDQGLQFLIQYYNGEERAKGNILERFSAQQFPDLHSELNLSSLELGDSALYFCASSRQGARETQYFGPGTRLLVL.

This clone was seen only once. The V gene is TRBV25-1, the J gene TRBJ1-4; 10 nucleotides agree with TRBD1. After removal of 5 bases from V and 5 bases from J, the junction contained 2 bases not matched to a gene. Germline-derived CDR1 and CDR2 are MGHDK and SYGVNS. The CDR3 is 14 amino acids. The DNA of the CDR3 is TGTGCCAGCAGTACGACAGGGGGCAATGAAAAACTGTTTTTT. Its protein is CASSTTGGNEKLFF.

This rearrangement joins TRBV14 to TRBJ2-4; D unresolved. This CDR3 contains 14 residues. Deletions cut 5 bases from V and 5 bases from J, with 13 bases between. Per germline, CDR1 SGHDN and CDR2 FVKESK. CDR3 residues: CASSLRYRENIQYF. In DNA form, the CDR3 reads TGTGCCAGCAGCTTGCGGTATAGAGAAAACATTCAGTACTTC.

The chain carries TRBV5-6 and TRBJ2-5; D unresolved. CDR3 length: 12 residues. The ends were cut back, 4 bases at V and 5 bases at J, with 9 bases in the middle. Per germline, CDR1 SGHDT and CDR2 YYEEEE. CDR3 region: CASSRVGETQYF. The DNA for the CDR3 is TGTGCCAGCAGCCGGGTGGGCGAGACCCAGTACTTC.